This is a list of T cell receptor beta chains from one sample in a study of blood T cells in healthy people across ages. TCRdb re-called the 5' RACE reads with MiXCR, one entry per CDR3 protein. The repertoire holds over 1,500,000 distinct CDR3 sequences, with approximately 39% as singletons. Sequenced input: blood. All receptors derive from a human donor in good health. CDR3s leave out the opening cysteine and the closing phenylalanine or tryptophan.

cdr3_length j_call v_call cdr3_aa
12 TRBJ2-3 TRBV27 ASSLYRDSDTQY
10 TRBJ2-1 TRBV7-3 ASSSLVSEQF
12 TRBJ2-3 TRBV29-1 SVEPGDSGDTQY
9 TRBJ1-4 TRBV29-1 SVGIGEKLF
14 TRBJ2-6 TRBV7-9 ASSFVKETGANVLT
10 TRBJ2-7 TRBV29-1 SVDAGFGEQY
13 TRBJ2-1 TRBV4-2 ASSQSRVGVLEQF
11 TRBJ1-4 TRBV5-5 ASSMASGEKLF
12 TRBJ2-7 TRBV19 ASSLAGITYEQY
15 TRBJ1-5 TRBV6-6 ASSSYKTGVGNQPQH
12 TRBJ2-1 TRBV29-1 SVATGPRGGEQF
8 TRBJ2-7 TRBV2 ASLAYEQY
9 TRBJ2-5 TRBV29-1 SVVLQETQY
15 TRBJ2-6 TRBV6-6 ASSYRRGYSGANVLT
14 TRBJ2-1 TRBV24-1 ATSDASGASYNEQF
14 TRBJ1-5 TRBV2 ASSEARGVSNQPQH
15 TRBJ2-1 TRBV7-8 ASSPESPSASYNEQF
14 TRBJ2-1 TRBV27 ASSPNQAVGLAEQF
14 TRBJ2-1 TRBV7-9 ASSLVRGARLNEQF
12 TRBJ1-2 TRBV4-2 ASSQDLVVYGYT
13 TRBJ2-7 TRBV7-2 ASSLESGLPYEQY
11 TRBJ2-7 TRBV7-2 ASSPSPSYEQY
13 TRBJ2-4 TRBV3-1 ASSRSGTLENIQY
12 TRBJ2-3 TRBV28 ASGREEVADTQY
13 TRBJ2-1 TRBV11-2 ASSSGQSYTPQQF
13 TRBJ1-6 TRBV28 ASTHPRTGGSPLH
14 TRBJ2-6 TRBV5-6 ASSLDLTSGANVLT
16 TRBJ2-1 TRBV4-2 ASSQVSSRKIPGNEQF
13 . TRBV7-2 ASSLESGSEETQY
12 . TRBV20-1 SSAALAVIYEQY
14 TRBJ2-5 TRBV4-1 ASSQETGVGMETQY
15 TRBJ2-7 TRBV5-1 ASSLVRLGTTRREQY
12 TRBJ2-3 TRBV7-9 ASSFGQGLDTQY
9 TRBJ1-1 TRBV29-1 SVLGFTEAF
15 TRBJ2-5 TRBV7-2 ASSLALTSGGQETQY
12 TRBJ1-2 TRBV20-1 SATTRDGNYGYT
14 TRBJ2-1 TRBV5-1 ASSLTAGGYDNEQF
12 TRBJ2-3 TRBV7-2 ASRDGRSTDTQY
12 TRBJ2-5 TRBV5-1 ASGATEYQETQY
14 TRBJ2-1 TRBV5-1 ASSFMSSGAYNEQF
10 TRBJ2-7 TRBV30 AWSVVAYEQY